The 21 T cell receptor beta chains below were found in one sample sequenced in a study of prognosis after radiotherapy for stage I lung cancer. Two-round multiplex PCR on genomic DNA was the method by which TCR beta CDR3 was amplified. Round-one PCR had primers specific to each TRBV and TRBJ gene. TCRdb reanalysed the multiplex PCR reads using MiXCR and keeps one entry per CDR3 protein. The top ten clones hold 7% to 8% of a sample with 10,000 or so distinct CDR3 sequences, around 55% of them seen once. The sequences come from PBMCs, collected before or after stereotactic body radiation therapy (not recorded which). The receptor set was obtained from a donor aged 50 or older with non-small cell lung cancer.

The chain uses TRBV5-1 and TRBJ1-2; possible D gene TRBD1, 6 bases. Per germline, CDR1 SGHRS and CDR2 YFSETQ. This CDR3 is built from 15 residues. V was cut by 4 bases and J by 1 base, with 14 bases left in between. In DNA, the CDR3 is TGCGCCAGCAGCCCAACGTACAGGGATAACTATGGCTACACCTTC. The encoded protein is CASSPTYRDNYGYTF. Supplemented by reference TRBV5-1 and TRBJ1-2, the full variable domain reads KAGVTQTPRYLIKTRGQQVTLSCSPISGHRSVSWYQQTPGQGLQFLFEYFSETQRNKGNFPGRFSGRQFSNSRSEMNVSTLELGDSALYLCASSPTYRDNYGYTFGSGTRLTVV.

This clonotype showed up many times. The chain combines TRBV5-4 with TRBJ2-7, with 13 nucleotides matching TRBD2. J lost 2 bases, V lost 0 bases, and 5 bases had no gene match. Germline V gene data show CDR1 as SGHNT and CDR2 as YYREEE (reference sequence). The CDR3 is 17 residues long. In DNA, the CDR3 is TGTGCCAGCAGCTTGGCGGGACTAGCGGGGATAACCTACGAGCAGTACTTC. Encoded protein: CASSLAGLAGITYEQYF. Combining the CDR3 with reference TRBV5-4 and TRBJ2-7 gives the whole variable domain ETGVTQSPTHLIKTRGQQVTLRCSSQSGHNTVSWYQQALGQGPQFIFQYYREEENGRGNFPPRFSGLQFPNYSSELNVNALELDDSALYLCASSLAGLAGITYEQYFGPGTRLTVT.

In this sample, this clonotype is medium-sized. V usage is TRBV20-1 and J usage is TRBJ2-7, with 8 bases identical to TRBD1. The CDR3 totals 20 residues. The V segment lost 0 bases and the J segment 0 bases; nucleotides outside the gene matches: 19. Looked up from germline, CDR1 is DFQATT and CDR2 is SNEGSKA (reference sequence). The CDR3 bases are TGCAGTGCTAGAGATCTTCCCCCGGGACAGGCAAAAGGGAGCTCCTACGAGCAGTACTTC. Residues: CSARDLPPGQAKGSSYEQYF.

This clonotype has at least ten counts. J is TRBJ2-1 and V is TRBV5-5; TRBD1 matches at 8 bases. Per germline, CDR1 SGHKS and CDR2 YYEKEE (reference sequence). The CDR3 is 14 amino acids. Trimming at V came to 0 bases and at J to 5 bases, leaving 1 base not matched to a gene. The CDR3 DNA reads as TGTGCCAGCAGCTTGGGGGACAGGAACAATGAGCAGTTCTTC. Residues: CASSLGDRNNEQFF. Filled out from reference TRBV5-5 and TRBJ2-1, the complete variable domain reads DAGVTQSPTHLIKTRGQQVTLRCSPISGHKSVSWYQQVLGQGPQFIFQYYEKEERGRGNFPDRFSARQFPNYSSELNVNALLLGDSALYLCASSLGDRNNEQFFGPGTRLTVL.

This rearrangement joins TRBV30 to TRBJ2-7; perhaps TRBD2 as D (6 bases). This CDR3 is built from 13 residues. CDR1 and CDR2 from the germline V gene are GTSNPN and SVGIG (reference sequence). The germline V and J ends were trimmed by 8 bases and 4 bases, with 18 bases remaining between them. The CDR3 protein is CAAYSRAGYEQYF. The DNA of the CDR3 is TGTGCCGCTTACTCCCGGGCGGGGTACGAGCAGTACTTC.

By its share, this clonotype is medium-sized. This chain joins TRBV5-1 and TRBJ2-3; D call uncertain. The germline gives CDR1 SGHRS, CDR2 YFSETQ. Trimming removed 0 bases at V and 0 bases at J, with 8 bases between. This CDR3 spans 15 amino acids. CDR3 protein: CASSLDGSSTDTQYF. CDR3 sequence (DNA): TGCGCCAGCAGCTTGGATGGATCTAGCACAGATACGCAGTATTTT. Combining the CDR3 with reference TRBV5-1 and TRBJ2-3 gives the whole variable domain KAGVTQTPRYLIKTRGQQVTLSCSPISGHRSVSWYQQTPGQGLQFLFEYFSETQRNKGNFPGRFSGRQFSNSRSEMNVSTLELGDSALYLCASSLDGSSTDTQYFGPGTRLTVL.

This clonotype is medium-sized within its sample. This rearrangement joins TRBV9 to TRBJ1-4; 7 positions match TRBD1. The germline CDR1 and CDR2 sequences are SGDLS and YYNGEE. The CDR3 totals 14 residues. J gave up 3 bases and V 2 bases, and 1 base lay outside the gene matches. CDR3 in amino acids: CASSVQGANEKLFF. The DNA for the CDR3 is TGTGCCAGCAGCGTGCAGGGGGCTAATGAAAAACTGTTTTTT.

On this clonotype itself: At one end, the junction sequence differs from germline, possibly due to a read error. The rearrangement uses TRBV7-9 and TRBJ1-4, with 7 bases aligning to TRBD1. The V gene's germline CDR1 is SEHNR and CDR2 FQNEAQ (reference sequence). The CDR3 length is 17 residues. CDR3 residues: CASSSGQESGEDEKLFF. The CDR3 DNA reads TGTGCCAGCAGCTCTGGACAGGAAAGTGGGGAAGATGAAAAACTGTTTTTC.

This clonotype was recorded many times. The gene calls are TRBV7-6 and TRBJ2-1; TRBD2 aligns across 8 bases. J gave up 4 bases and V 8 bases, and 10 bases lay outside the gene matches. The CDR3 spans 15 residues. Germline loops: CDR1 SGHVS, CDR2 FNYEAQ. The CDR3 is CASRPGSGVYNEQFF. The DNA for the CDR3 is TGTGCCAGCCGGCCCGGTAGCGGGGTTTACAATGAGCAGTTCTTC.

This clonotype was seen just once. The V and J genes are TRBV15 and TRBJ1-1; no definite D call. The germline CDR1 and CDR2 sequences are LNHNV and YYDKDF (reference sequence). Trimming stripped 3 bases from V and 2 bases from J, with 19 bases between. This CDR3 is 17 amino acids long. CDR3 region: CATSRASVAGFNTEAFF. Written as DNA, the CDR3 is TGTGCCACCAGCAGGGCCAGCGTGGCAGGCTTTAACACTGAAGCTTTCTTT. Full variable domain (missing parts from reference TRBV15 and TRBJ1-1): DAMVIQNPRYQVTQFGKPVTLSCSQTLNHNVMYWYQQKSSQAPKLLFHYYDKDFNNEADTPDNFQSRRPNTSFCFLDIRSPGLGDTAMYLCATSRASVAGFNTEAFFGQGTRLTVV.

This clonotype ranks as medium-sized. The genes are TRBV6-5 and TRBJ1-6, with D possibly TRBD1 on 6 matching bases. CDR1 MNHEY and CDR2 SVGAGI come from the germline V gene. V was clipped by 4 bases and J by 4 bases, with 11 bases between them. CDR3 length: 15 residues. This CDR3 reads CASSWGAQYNSPLHF. CDR3 in DNA: TGTGCCAGCAGTTGGGGGGCACAGTATAATTCACCCCTCCACTTT.

Regarding this clonotype: It may be a read error: a sequence one base away is much more abundant. The rearrangement joins TRBV29-1 to TRBJ2-3, with D hard to call. Germline CDR1 and CDR2: SQVTM and ANQGSEA. The CDR3 has 14 amino acids. Trimming removed 6 bases at V and 3 bases at J, with 16 bases between. CDR3 residues: CSVGSVGETDTQYF. DNA for the CDR3: TGCAGCGTGGGATCAGTGGGCGAAACAGATACGCAGTATTTT.

The chain couples TRBV5-1 to TRBJ1-1, with TRBD1 as a possible D gene (5 bases). Germline V gene lookup returns CDR1 SGHRS and CDR2 YFSETQ. The CDR3 has 15 amino acids. V lost 6 bases to trimming and J lost 8 bases, with 23 bases between them. Written as DNA, the CDR3 is TGCGCCAGCAAAGAAATGACATCCGGGGCCACCGAAGCTTTCTTT. Translated, it gives CASKEMTSGATEAFF.

In its sample, this clonotype was seen many times. In DNA, the CDR3 is TGTGCCAGCAGCCAAGCCAGGGGTCCCGAGCAGTACTTC. Its protein product is CASSQARGPEQYF. The rearrangement links TRBV4-2 to TRBJ2-7; tentative D call: TRBD1 (6 bases). CDR3 size: 13 residues. Germline assignment: CDR1 LGHNA and CDR2 YNFKEQ. V shed 1 base and J shed 6 bases, with 10 bases lying between them.

The chain recombines TRBV7-9 with TRBJ1-3; D perhaps matches TRBD1 (5 bases). This CDR3 comprises 17 residues. Germline CDR1 SEHNR, CDR2 FQNEAQ (reference sequence). V was clipped by 0 bases and J by 1 base, with 13 bases between them. CDR3 loop: CASSLATSGASGNTIYF. DNA for the CDR3: TGTGCCAGCAGCTTAGCAACCTCCGGGGCGTCTGGAAACACCATATATTTT.

Concerning this clonotype: Relative to the germline gene, one junction end is altered; a read error may explain this. This chain links TRBV13 with TRBJ2-7; D call uncertain. The CDR3 loop spans 12 amino acids. The germline V gene has CDR1 PRHDT and CDR2 FYEKMQ (reference sequence). The CDR3 bases are TGTGCCAGCATCTTAGTCGGTCGCGAGCAGTACTTC. This sequence encodes CASILVGREQYF.

The V and J genes are TRBV19 and TRBJ1-5, with 12 bases identical to TRBD1. Germline CDR1 is LNHDA and CDR2 is SQIVND (reference sequence). V dropped 7 bases and J dropped 6; count of bases not matched to a gene: 13. This CDR3 is 17 amino acids long. In DNA, the CDR3 is TGTGCCAGTAACGCCCGGGACAGGGGGCCGTCACGTCAGCCCCAGCATTTT. Residues: CASNARDRGPSRQPQHF.

This clonotype is medium-sized (0.01 to 0.1%) in the sample. Mismatch with germline at one junction end may stem from a read error. This rearrangement joins TRBV6-1 to TRBJ2-7; 7 nucleotides match TRBD2. The germline CDR1 and CDR2 sequences are MNHNS and SASEGT. The CDR3 totals 16 residues. In DNA, the CDR3 is TGTGCCTGCAGTGAAGTCAGGCGGGAGAGGTCCTACGAGCAGTACTTC. It translates to CACSEVRRERSYEQYF.

Judged by abundance, this clonotype is medium-sized. This chain uses TRBV18 with TRBJ2-3, with 7 bases identical to TRBD1. This CDR3 comprises 15 residues. Germline V gives CDR1 KGHSH, CDR2 LQKENI. Losses at the gene ends were 3 bases for V and 5 bases for J; bases not matched to a gene: 8. The CDR3 DNA sequence: TGTGCCAGCTCACCGGGAAGGGGGCTAGGAGATACGCAGTATTTT. Its translation is CASSPGRGLGDTQYF.

This clonotype is categorized as medium-sized. V is TRBV20-1 and J is TRBJ1-6, with no clear D. This CDR3 has 12 amino acids. Germline V gene sequence: CDR1 DFQATT, CDR2 SNEGSKA (reference sequence). V lost 1 base and J 4 bases, leaving 2 bases between the germline ends. The CDR3 nucleotides read TGCAGTGCTAGAGGATATAATTCACCCCTCCACTTT. The encoded protein is CSARGYNSPLHF.

As to this clonotype: A far larger clone differs by one base, so this is likely a read error. V and J are TRBV6-5 and TRBJ2-7; no firm D call. This CDR3 region has 14 residues. V lost 10 bases, J lost 0 bases, and 16 bases lay in between. CDR1 is MNHEY, CDR2 SVGAGI, per germline. The CDR3 nucleotides read TGTGCCAACAAGACGGATATAAGCTCCTACGAGCAGTACTTC. It yields the protein CANKTDISSYEQYF.